The 27 T cell receptor beta chains listed next were all sequenced from one sample in a study of graft-versus-host responses after intestinal transplantation. Repertoires were generated with immunoSEQ multiplex PCR, while TCRdb's copy carries only in-frame clones and drops some. The table includes about 54,000 clones, about 89% detected once. This specimen was PBMCs, taken 650 to 680 days after intestinal transplant. These receptors came from a human patient who received an intestinal transplant, so some T cells may come from the graft donor.

This chain links TRBV7-7 with TRBJ2-2; 9 positions match TRBD1. Per the germline V gene, CDR1 is SSHAT and CDR2 is FNYEAQ (reference sequence). After removal of 5 bases from V and 5 bases from J, the junction contained 6 bases not matched to a gene. There are 15 residues in the CDR3. CDR3 coding DNA: TGTGCCAGCAGCCCTAAGACAGGGGGGACCGGGGAGCTGTTTTTT. Its translation is CASSPKTGGTGELFF.

The rearrangement uses TRBV6-1 and TRBJ2-5; D perhaps matches TRBD2 (5 bases). Gene TRBJ2-7 matches the end of the DNA better, so the J call may be wrong. The CDR3 runs to 12 residues. Germline lookup yields CDR1 MNHNS and CDR2 SASEGT. CDR3 region: CASNLGSYEQYF. CDR3 DNA sequence: TGTGCCAGCAATTTGGGGAGCTACGAGCAGTACTTC.

This chain joins TRBV7-9 and TRBJ1-2; TRBD1 matches at 8 bases. The ends lost 5 bases at V and 4 bases at J; junction bases unmatched: 9. Germline V gene data show CDR1 as SEHNR and CDR2 as FQNEAQ (reference sequence). The length of the CDR3 is 15 residues. The CDR3 spells CASSGGDRRPYGYTF. The DNA for the CDR3 is TGTGCCAGCAGCGGGGGGGACAGGCGGCCCTATGGCTACACCTTC.

This rearrangement joins TRBV19 to TRBJ2-1, with D possibly matching TRBD2 (5 bases). The CDR3 loop spans 16 amino acids. Trimming took 1 base from V and 10 from J, leaving 20 bases between them. The germline gives CDR1 LNHDA, CDR2 SQIVND (reference sequence). Here the CDR3 reads CASSIVGGLVRREQFF. CDR3 coding DNA: TGTGCCAGTAGTATAGTGGGCGGTTTAGTCCGGAGGGAGCAGTTCTTC.

This chain uses TRBV5-4 with TRBJ2-3; no definite D call. CDR3 length: 13 residues. V was pared by 3 bases and J by 3 bases, with 8 bases between. Per germline, CDR1 SGHNT and CDR2 YYREEE (reference sequence). The CDR3 spells CASSSEPTDTQYF. CDR3 coding DNA: TGTGCCAGCAGCTCGGAGCCGACAGATACGCAGTATTTT.

The chain is built from TRBV11-3 and TRBJ2-2; TRBD1 might be the D (5 bases). The CDR3 is made up of 17 amino acids. V gave up 3 bases and J gave up 4 bases, with 18 bases separating them. The germline V gene has CDR1 SGHNT and CDR2 YENEEA. The CDR3 bases are TGTGCCAGCAGCTTGGCCTTTGGGGCAGATCGCACCGGGGAGCTGTTTTTT. Its protein is CASSLAFGADRTGELFF.

The gene calls are TRBV10-3 and TRBJ2-5, with 12 bases fitting TRBD2. The CDR3 totals 18 residues. The germline CDR1 and CDR2 sequences are ENHRY and SYGVKD. The V segment lost 4 bases and the J segment 3 bases; nucleotides outside the gene matches: 12. Written as DNA, the CDR3 is TGTGCCATCAGTGGGGGACCGACTAGCGGGGGCTTGAAAGAGACCCAGTACTTC. Residues: CAISGGPTSGGLKETQYF.

This rearrangement joins TRBV4-2 to TRBJ2-2; perhaps TRBD2 as D (5 bases). The CDR3 is 15 amino acids. V gave up 0 bases and J gave up 5 bases, with 10 bases separating them. Germline V gives CDR1 LGHNA, CDR2 YNFKEQ. CDR3 residues: CASSQEFTGTGELFF. Written as DNA, the CDR3 is TGTGCCAGCAGCCAAGAGTTCACGGGGACCGGGGAGCTGTTTTTT.

The V and J genes are TRBV27 and TRBJ1-3; no clear D. CDR3 length: 15 amino acids. V was cut by 6 bases and J by 3 bases, with 15 bases left in between. Germline CDR1 and CDR2: MNHEY and SMNVEV (reference sequence). The DNA for the CDR3 is TGTGCCAGCAGCTCCACAAATCTGGTTGGAAACACCATATATTTT. Protein: CASSSTNLVGNTIYF.

The V and J genes are TRBV7-8 and TRBJ2-5, with D unresolved. This CDR3 has 15 residues. V lost 1 base to trimming and J lost 3 bases, with 12 bases between them. In germline, CDR1 is SGHVS, CDR2 FQNEAQ. The CDR3 loop is CASSLGRIAEETQYF. For the CDR3, the DNA is TGTGCCAGCAGCTTAGGACGAATAGCAGAAGAGACCCAGTACTTC.

The table lists this clone with a few counts. This chain joins TRBV7-9 and TRBJ1-6; a possible D gene is TRBD1 (5 bases). Germline CDR1 SEHNR, CDR2 FQNEAQ (reference sequence). Trimming removed 5 bases at V and 5 bases at J, with 10 bases between. CDR3 length: 14 amino acids. This chain's CDR3 is CASSPGPDNSPLHF. DNA for the CDR3: TGTGCCAGCAGCCCGGGGCCCGATAATTCACCCCTCCACTTT.

The rearrangement uses TRBV4-2 and TRBJ1-4, with D possibly TRBD1 on 5 matching bases. V lost 1 base, J lost 8 bases, and 17 bases lay in between. Germline V CDR1 and CDR2: LGHNA, YNFKEQ. The CDR3 consists of 16 residues. In DNA, the CDR3 is TGTGCCAGCAGCCAAGGTCAAACACTGGAGGGGGAAAAACTGTTTTTT. It yields the protein CASSQGQTLEGEKLFF.

This chain joins TRBV6-1 and TRBJ2-1; D not certain. Deletions cut 6 bases from V and 7 bases from J, with 10 bases between. The CDR3 totals 12 residues. Germline V gene sequence: CDR1 MNHNS, CDR2 SASEGT. The CDR3 coding sequence is TGTGCCAGCAGGGTCGTTACTAATGAGCAGTTCTTC. It yields the protein CASRVVTNEQFF.

Only one count was recorded for this clone. CDR3 amino acids: CASKRGTSYEQYF. CDR3 nucleotides: TGTGCCAGCAAACGAGGGACTTCCTACGAGCAGTACTTC. The chain is built from TRBV6-6 and TRBJ2-7; the D gene is possibly TRBD2 (6 bases). V was cut by 7 bases and J by 1 base, with 11 bases left in between. The CDR3 is made up of 13 amino acids. Germline CDR1 and CDR2: MNHNY and SVGAGI (reference sequence).

This chain joins TRBV6-5 and TRBJ2-4, with 7 positions matching TRBD1. The CDR3 is 14 amino acids. With V trimmed by 6 bases and J by 3 bases, 5 bases remained unmatched. Germline CDR1 is MNHEY and CDR2 is SVGAGI. CDR3 sequence: CASSQQGIKNIQYF. The CDR3 DNA sequence: TGTGCCAGCAGCCAACAGGGGATCAAAAACATTCAGTACTTC.

The gene calls are TRBV6-5 and TRBJ2-7, with D hard to call. The CDR3 loop spans 15 amino acids. V was shortened by 4 bases and J by 0 bases, with 13 bases between the two germline ends. Germline CDR1 MNHEY, CDR2 SVGAGI. The CDR3 coding sequence is TGTGCCAGCAGTTCGTTGGCCATCCCCTCCTACGAGCAGTACTTC. Its translation is CASSSLAIPSYEQYF.

The chain links TRBV5-1 to TRBJ2-1; a possible D gene is TRBD2 (6 bases). There are 15 residues in the CDR3. V lost 2 bases and J lost 8, with 17 bases in between. Germline V gene sequence: CDR1 SGHRS, CDR2 YFSETQ. Here the CDR3 reads CASSLWGDLIDEQFF. DNA of the CDR3: TGCGCCAGCAGCTTATGGGGGGACTTAATCGATGAGCAGTTCTTC. Looking up the rest from reference TRBV5-1 and TRBJ2-1 gives the full variable domain: KAGVTQTPRYLIKTRGQQVTLSCSPISGHRSVSWYQQTPGQGLQFLFEYFSETQRNKGNFPGRFSGRQFSNSRSEMNVSTLELGDSALYLCASSLWGDLIDEQFFGPGTRLTVL.

The J gene is TRBJ1-6, the V gene TRBV9, with 7 positions matching TRBD1. The V gene's germline CDR1 is SGDLS and CDR2 YYNGEE. The CDR3 length is 14 residues. V dropped 2 bases and J dropped 9; count of bases not matched to a gene: 5. CDR3 in DNA: TGTGCCAGCAGCGTGGGACAGTTTGGTTCACCCCTCCACTTT. Its translation: CASSVGQFGSPLHF.

This sequence joins TRBV9 and TRBJ2-3; 15 bases are a match to TRBD2. Germline loops: CDR1 SGDLS, CDR2 YYNGEE. The V and J ends lost 3 bases and 7 bases, in that order; junction bases with no gene match: 9. This CDR3 is built from 17 residues. CDR3 region: CASSAGGTSGGLNTQYF. The CDR3 nucleotides are TGTGCCAGCAGCGCGGGCGGGACTAGCGGGGGGCTGAATACGCAGTATTTT.

The chain combines TRBV6-5 with TRBJ2-5, with TRBD2 as a possible D gene (7 bases). This CDR3 is 13 amino acids long. Trimming took 5 bases from V and 7 from J, leaving 14 bases between them. Germline CDR1 is MNHEY and CDR2 is SVGAGI. CDR3 coding DNA: TGTGCCAGCAGTCGGGGGGCCGGCGGGACCCAGTACTTC. Its protein is CASSRGAGGTQYF.

This chain joins TRBV11-2 and TRBJ1-3, with D maybe TRBD1 (5 bases). This CDR3 has 15 amino acids. V was shortened by 3 bases and J by 3 bases, with 12 bases between the two germline ends. From germline, CDR1 is SGHAT and CDR2 FQNNGV. CDR3: CASSFSQGFGNTIYF. The CDR3 region has the DNA TGTGCCAGCAGCTTTAGCCAGGGCTTTGGAAACACCATATATTTT.

The chain employs TRBV5-1 and TRBJ1-1, with 8 nucleotides matching TRBD1. The CDR3 spans 15 residues. Unmatched junction bases numbered 5, after V lost 3 bases and J lost 1 base. Germline CDR1 is SGHRS and CDR2 is YFSETQ. CDR3: CASSSWTGPNTEAFF. CDR3 nucleotide sequence: TGCGCCAGCAGCTCGTGGACAGGGCCGAACACTGAAGCTTTCTTT.

This chain connects TRBV19 to TRBJ1-1; D gene uncertain. V lost 1 base and J 0 bases, leaving 3 bases between the germline ends. Germline V gives CDR1 LNHDA, CDR2 SQIVND (reference sequence). The CDR3 totals 13 residues. Here the CDR3 DNA reads TGTGCCAGTAGTATAGCTCTGAACACTGAAGCTTTCTTT. Translating it yields CASSIALNTEAFF.

This chain uses TRBV30 with TRBJ1-1, with 11 positions matching TRBD1. Germline loops: CDR1 GTSNPN, CDR2 SVGIG (reference sequence). This CDR3 has 14 amino acids. With V trimmed by 0 bases and J by 11 bases, 8 bases remained unmatched. The CDR3 spells CAWSVGGTGGTAFF. The CDR3 nucleotides read TGTGCCTGGAGTGTAGGTGGGACAGGGGGGACCGCTTTCTTT.

This clone was detected once. The V call is TRBV19, the J call TRBJ2-7; 7 nucleotides agree with TRBD1. The length of the CDR3 is 13 residues. Germline V gives CDR1 LNHDA, CDR2 SQIVND (reference sequence). The junction had 4 bases not matched to a gene; V was cut back by 8 bases and J by 0 bases. The CDR3 nucleotides read TGTGCCAGTGCCCGGGACAGCTCCTACGAGCAGTACTTC. This translates into CASARDSSYEQYF.

This clone was seen more than once but under ten times. The chain uses TRBV7-9 and TRBJ2-6, with 12 positions matching TRBD2. The ends lost 1 base at V and 3 bases at J; junction bases unmatched: 1. Germline V CDR1 and CDR2: SEHNR, FQNEAQ (reference sequence). This CDR3 has 17 amino acids. CDR3 DNA: TGTGCCAGCAGCTTAGTGACTAGCGGGGGTGGGGCCAACGTCCTGACTTTC. It specifies CASSLVTSGGGANVLTF. The complete variable domain, with remaining parts taken from reference TRBV7-9 and TRBJ2-6, reads DTGVSQNPRHKITKRGQNVTFRCDPISEHNRLYWYRQTLGQGPEFLTYFQNEAQLEKSRLLSDRFSAERPKGSFSTLEIQRTEQGDSAMYLCASSLVTSGGGANVLTFGAGSRLTVL.

The chain couples TRBV9 to TRBJ2-1; 7 bases are a match to TRBD2. Per the germline V gene, CDR1 is SGDLS and CDR2 is YYNGEE. V was pared by 0 bases and J by 9 bases, with 12 bases of the junction left unmatched. The CDR3 runs 16 residues. CDR3 in DNA: TGTGCCAGCAGCGTAGCTACATCGGCGGGGGAAGGTGAGCAGTTCTTC. Its translation: CASSVATSAGEGEQFF.